The rows below give T cell receptor beta chains drawn from one sample of a study of T cells in Graves' hyperthyroidism and ophthalmopathy. TCRdb recomputed calls from the multiplex PCR reads with MiXCR, one row per CDR3 protein. The sample includes about 590,000 distinct CDR3 sequences, approximately 15% of them seen just once. The sequenced sample was blood. The receptors originated from a woman younger than 30 with Graves' ophthalmopathy. The CDR3 runs from the conserved cysteine through the conserved F or W. D genes are given only for firm matches. The listing skips clone size in some rows; elsewhere it reads once, few, many or a size class.

d_call: TRBD2
v_call: TRBV11-2
clone_size: many
j_call: TRBJ2-5
cdr3_aa: CASNPRTSGSQGTQYF
cdr3_nt: TGTGCCAGCAACCCCCGGACTAGCGGGAGTCAGGGGACCCAGTACTTC

d_call: NA
v_call: TRBV20-1
clone_size: many
j_call: TRBJ1-1
cdr3_aa: CSAWDIAMNTEAFF
cdr3_nt: TGCAGTGCCTGGGACATCGCTATGAACACTGAAGCTTTCTTT

d_call: NA
v_call: TRBV20-1
clone_size: many
j_call: TRBJ1-4
cdr3_aa: CSARAAGASNEKLFF
cdr3_nt: TGCAGTGCTAGAGCGGCGGGGGCTTCTAATGAAAAACTGTTTTTT

d_call: NA
v_call: TRBV25-1
clone_size: NA
j_call: TRBJ2-7
cdr3_aa: CASSEYSGYQYEQYF
cdr3_nt: TGTGCCAGCAGTGAATATTCCGGGTACCAATACGAGCAGTACTTC

d_call: NA
v_call: TRBV9
clone_size: NA
j_call: TRBJ1-6
cdr3_aa: CASSQTVSNSPLHF
cdr3_nt: TGTGCCAGCAGCCAGACAGTAAGCAATTCACCCCTCCACTTT

d_call: TRBD1
v_call: TRBV6-1
clone_size: NA
j_call: TRBJ1-3
cdr3_aa: CASRRQGARGNTIYF
cdr3_nt: TGTGCCAGCAGGAGACAGGGGGCAAGGGGAAACACCATATATTTT

d_call: NA
v_call: TRBV7-8
clone_size: many
j_call: TRBJ2-5
cdr3_aa: CASSRRQAFQETQYF
cdr3_nt: TGTGCCAGCAGCCGCCGACAGGCCTTCCAAGAGACCCAGTACTTC

d_call: TRBD2
v_call: TRBV27
clone_size: few
j_call: TRBJ2-7
cdr3_aa: CASSLYGVGLAGDPPREQYF
cdr3_nt: TGTGCCAGCAGTTTATACGGCGTGGGACTAGCGGGGGACCCCCCCAGGGAGCAGTACTTC

d_call: NA
v_call: TRBV7-9
clone_size: many
j_call: TRBJ1-4
cdr3_aa: CASSSWAGATNEKLFF
cdr3_nt: TGTGCCAGCAGCTCCTGGGCGGGGGCAACTAATGAAAAACTGTTTTTT

d_call: TRBD1
v_call: TRBV18
clone_size: few
j_call: TRBJ2-1
cdr3_aa: CASSQPRQGYNEQFF
cdr3_nt: TGTGCCAGCTCACAACCGAGACAGGGCTACAATGAGCAGTTCTTC